A selection of T cell receptor beta chains follows, all from one sample in a study of T cell repertoires in cytomegalovirus infection. These TCRs' antigens remain unknown. One entry per CDR3 protein results from TCRdb running MiXCR on the reads. The table has a few hundred thousand distinct CDR3 sequences, approximately 22% seen once. Specimen: cultured PBMCs, collected from culture after CMV antigen stimulation. The receptors derive from a human donor in good health (CMV status not recorded). Some clones in this sample may be carry-over from other donors' samples. Both conserved end residues are part of each CDR3. A D gene is named only where the DNA matches it firmly. Clone size appears in some rows only: once, few, many, or a class for an expanded clone.

clone size	V gene	D gene	J gene	CDR3 protein	CDR3 DNA
-	TRBV7-2	-	TRBJ1-2	CASSQTTGSLNYGYTF	TGTGCCAGCAGCCAAACCACAGGGTCCCTTAACTATGGCTACACCTTC
-	TRBV6-5	-	TRBJ1-1	CASSYPGTGNTEAFF	TGTGCCAGCAGTTACCCGGGGACCGGCAACACTGAAGCTTTCTTT
-	TRBV20-1	-	TRBJ1-4	CSARDLGGDSNEKLFF	TGCAGTGCTAGAGATCTCGGGGGGGATTCTAATGAAAAACTGTTTTTT
few	TRBV4-3	TRBD2	TRBJ2-1	CASSPRVAGVTSEQFF	TGCGCCAGCAGCCCAAGGGTAGCGGGAGTTACGAGTGAGCAGTTCTTC
-	TRBV4-3	-	TRBJ2-6	CASSPQILGSGANVLTF	TGCGCCAGCAGCCCCCAAATTTTGGGATCTGGGGCCAACGTCCTGACTTTC
few	TRBV4-1	TRBD1	TRBJ1-2	CASSQDRDSYGYTF	TGCGCCAGCAGCCAAGACCGGGACAGCTATGGCTACACCTTC
-	TRBV15	TRBD2	TRBJ2-5	CVTSRELAGVVETQYF	TGTGTCACCAGCAGAGAACTAGCGGGAGTAGTGGAGACCCAGTACTTC
many	TRBV27	-	TRBJ1-1	CASSPTLLTQGGNTEAFF	TGTGCCAGCAGCCCAACCCTCCTTACCCAGGGAGGAAACACTGAAGCTTTCTTT
many	TRBV7-9	-	TRBJ1-1	CASSLVGEVEAFF	TGTGCCAGCAGCTTAGTGGGGGAGGTGGAAGCTTTCTTT
few	TRBV20-1	-	TRBJ2-7	CSARGTFSYEQYF	TGCAGTGCTAGAGGGACATTCTCCTACGAGCAGTACTTC
many	TRBV7-2	-	TRBJ2-3	CASSNHQDYQHTDTQYF	TGTGCCAGCAGCAACCACCAGGACTACCAGCACACAGATACGCAGTATTTT
few	TRBV24-1	-	TRBJ2-2	CATSVTSNTGELFF	TGTGCCACCAGTGTGACCTCGAACACCGGGGAGCTGTTTTTT
-	TRBV20-1	-	TRBJ2-2	CSASGGWTGELFF	TGCAGTGCTAGTGGGGGGTGGACCGGGGAGCTGTTTTTT
once	TRBV12-3/TRBV12-4	-	TRBJ2-2	CASSSRHLDTNTGELFF	TGTGCCAGCAGTTCCCGACATCTAGACACGAACACCGGGGAGCTGTTTTTT
many	TRBV7-2	-	TRBJ1-1	CASSLALRGEAFF	TGTGCCAGCAGCTTAGCGTTGAGGGGGGAAGCTTTCTTT
many	TRBV7-7	-	TRBJ2-6	CASSPLFGSSGANVLTF	TGTGCTAGCAGCCCACTTTTTGGCAGCTCTGGGGCCAACGTCCTGACTTTC
few	TRBV11-1	TRBD2	TRBJ2-2	CASSPPGLGTGELFF	TGTGCCAGCAGTCCACCGGGACTAGGAACCGGGGAGCTGTTTTTT
many	TRBV2	-	TRBJ1-5	CASSEMTSNQPQHF	TGTGCCAGCAGTGAAATGACAAGCAATCAGCCCCAGCATTTT
-	TRBV20-1	-	TRBJ2-3	CSAPGQGSDTQYF	TGCAGTGCTCCGGGCCAGGGATCAGATACGCAGTATTTT
many	TRBV2	-	TRBJ2-3	CASSEARTDTQYF	TGTGCCAGCAGTGAAGCCCGAACAGATACGCAGTATTTT
-	TRBV11-2	-	TRBJ1-1	CASSLRGPYSPNTEAFF	TGTGCCAGCAGCTTAAGGGGACCCTACTCCCCGAACACTGAAGCTTTCTTT
few	TRBV4-1	-	TRBJ2-7	CASSQDAALRYEQYF	TGCGCCAGCAGCCAAGATGCGGCACTTCGGTACGAGCAGTACTTC
many	TRBV7-3	-	TRBJ2-7	CASSLIQGGEQYF	TGTGCCAGCAGCTTAATCCAGGGCGGCGAGCAGTACTTC
few	TRBV5-1	TRBD1	TRBJ2-1	CASSLQGTSYNEQFF	TGCGCCAGCAGCTTACAGGGGACCTCCTACAATGAGCAGTTCTTC
once	TRBV5-6	-	TRBJ2-1	CASSLERLALYNEQFF	TGTGCCAGCAGCTTGGAGAGGCTAGCGCTCTACAATGAGCAGTTCTTC
-	TRBV29-1	TRBD1	TRBJ2-2	CSVEVTPGQGETGELFF	TGCAGCGTTGAAGTAACTCCGGGACAGGGTGAAACCGGGGAGCTGTTTTTT
few	TRBV10-2	TRBD2	TRBJ2-3	CASSVYLAGVADTQYF	TGCGCCAGCAGTGTTTACCTAGCGGGAGTGGCAGATACGCAGTATTTT
-	TRBV10-3	TRBD1	TRBJ1-2	CAIKPGTGNGYTF	TGTGCCATCAAACCCGGGACAGGAAACGGCTACACCTTC
-	TRBV29-1	TRBD2	TRBJ2-3	CSVAHGTSGSRSDTQYF	TGCAGCGTTGCCCATGGGACTAGCGGGAGTAGGTCAGATACGCAGTATTTT
-	TRBV6-2/TRBV6-3	TRBD2	TRBJ2-1	CASSYSSGGYNEQFF	TGTGCCAGCAGTTACTCTAGCGGGGGCTACAATGAGCAGTTCTTC
many	TRBV12-3/TRBV12-4	-	TRBJ2-1	CASSPWGDEQFF	TGTGCCAGCAGCCCTTGGGGGGATGAGCAGTTCTTC
few	TRBV5-6	TRBD2	TRBJ2-1	CASSLWTGTKALSYNEQFF	TGTGCCAGCAGCTTGTGGACCGGGACTAAGGCCCTATCCTACAATGAGCAGTTCTTC
few	TRBV6-1	TRBD2	TRBJ2-3	CASSSPGTSGIAQYF	TGTGCCAGCAGTTCTCCCGGGACTAGCGGGATCGCGCAGTATTTT
-	TRBV19	-	TRBJ1-4	CASSIQINEKLFF	TGTGCCAGTAGTATACAGATTAATGAAAAACTGTTTTTT